The clone carrying this TCR beta chain has only one observation. Its antigen is undetermined. Trimming removed 6 bases at V and 0 bases at J, with 6 bases between. The germline V gene encodes CDR1 LNHDA and CDR2 SQIVND (reference sequence). The CDR3 is made up of 13 amino acids. The sample belongs to a study of cytomegalovirus exposure and HLA in healthy donors. Whole-study results and caveats: Rarity marked most TCR sequences, yet some public TCRs occurred in many donors.

Clones were read by immunoSEQ multiplex PCR, and TCRdb kept only the in-frame ones, dropping some. Of about 160,000 clones in the sample, roughly 90% are singletons; the top ten hold 4% to 5%. Sequenced: PBMCs. This receptor was identified in a man between 18 and 35 years old in good health and CMV-seropositive. The chain carries TRBV19 and TRBJ1-3; no reliable D call. Written as DNA, the CDR3 is TGTGCCAGTAGGAGAAGCTCTGGAAACACCATATATTTT. It encodes CASRRSSGNTIYF.